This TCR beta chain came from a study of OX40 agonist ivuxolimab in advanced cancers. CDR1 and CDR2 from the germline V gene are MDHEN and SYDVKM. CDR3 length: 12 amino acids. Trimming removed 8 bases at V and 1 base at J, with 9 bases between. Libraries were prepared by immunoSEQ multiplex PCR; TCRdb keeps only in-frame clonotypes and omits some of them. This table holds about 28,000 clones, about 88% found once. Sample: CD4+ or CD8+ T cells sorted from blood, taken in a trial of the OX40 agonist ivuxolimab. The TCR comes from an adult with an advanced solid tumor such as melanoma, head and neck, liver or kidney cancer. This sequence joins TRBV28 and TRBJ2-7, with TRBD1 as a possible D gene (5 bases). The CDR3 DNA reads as TGTGCCAGCCAAGACAGTTCCTACGAGCAGTACTTC. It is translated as CASQDSSYEQYF.